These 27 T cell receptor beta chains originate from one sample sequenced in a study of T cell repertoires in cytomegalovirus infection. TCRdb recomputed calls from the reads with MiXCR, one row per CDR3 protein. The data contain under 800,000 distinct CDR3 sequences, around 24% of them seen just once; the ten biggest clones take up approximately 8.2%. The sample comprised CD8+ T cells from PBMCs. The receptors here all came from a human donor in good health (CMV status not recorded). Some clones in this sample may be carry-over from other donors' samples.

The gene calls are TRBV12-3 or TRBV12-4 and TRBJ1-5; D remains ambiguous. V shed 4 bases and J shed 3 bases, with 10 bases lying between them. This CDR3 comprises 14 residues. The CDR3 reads CASSSFSFNQPQHF. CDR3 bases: TGTGCCAGCAGTTCCTTCTCATTCAATCAGCCCCAGCATTTT.

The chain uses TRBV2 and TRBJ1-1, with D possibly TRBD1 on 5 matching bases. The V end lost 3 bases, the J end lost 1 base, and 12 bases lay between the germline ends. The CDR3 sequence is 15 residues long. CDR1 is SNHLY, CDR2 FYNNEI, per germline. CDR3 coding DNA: TGTGCCAGCAGTGATCCGGGACGGGGGAACACTGAAGCTTTCTTT. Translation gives CASSDPGRGNTEAFF.

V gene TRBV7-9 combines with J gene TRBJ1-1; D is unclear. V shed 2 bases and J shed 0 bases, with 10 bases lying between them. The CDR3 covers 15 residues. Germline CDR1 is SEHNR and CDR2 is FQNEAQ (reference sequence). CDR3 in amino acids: CASSLRGDMNTEAFF. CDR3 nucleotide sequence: TGTGCCAGCAGCTTACGGGGAGACATGAACACTGAAGCTTTCTTT.

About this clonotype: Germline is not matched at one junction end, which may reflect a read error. The CDR3 DNA reads as TGTGACAGCACCTTGGCGAAGGGCTACACCTTC. Protein sequence: CDSTLAKGYTF. The gene calls are TRBV2 and TRBJ1-2, with no clear D. This CDR3 comprises 11 residues. Germline V CDR1 and CDR2: SNHLY, FYNNEI.

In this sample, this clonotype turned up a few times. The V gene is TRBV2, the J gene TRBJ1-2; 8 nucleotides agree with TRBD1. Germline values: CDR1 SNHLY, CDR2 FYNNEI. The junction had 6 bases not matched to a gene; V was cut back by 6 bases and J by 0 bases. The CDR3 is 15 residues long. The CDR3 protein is CASSLGQGPNYGYTF. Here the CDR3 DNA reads TGTGCCAGCAGCCTCGGACAGGGCCCTAACTATGGCTACACCTTC.

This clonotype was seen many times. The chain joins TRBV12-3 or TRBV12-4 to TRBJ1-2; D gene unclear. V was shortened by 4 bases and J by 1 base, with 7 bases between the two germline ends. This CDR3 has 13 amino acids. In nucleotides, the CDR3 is TGTGCCAGCAGTTGGACGGTTAACTATGGCTACACCTTC. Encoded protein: CASSWTVNYGYTF.

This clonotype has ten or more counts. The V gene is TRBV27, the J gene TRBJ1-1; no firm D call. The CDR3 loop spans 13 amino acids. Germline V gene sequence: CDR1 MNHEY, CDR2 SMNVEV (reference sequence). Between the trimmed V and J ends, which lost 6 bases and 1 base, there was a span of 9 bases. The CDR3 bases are TGTGCCAGCAGCTTAACAGCGAACACTGAAGCTTTCTTT. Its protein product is CASSLTANTEAFF.

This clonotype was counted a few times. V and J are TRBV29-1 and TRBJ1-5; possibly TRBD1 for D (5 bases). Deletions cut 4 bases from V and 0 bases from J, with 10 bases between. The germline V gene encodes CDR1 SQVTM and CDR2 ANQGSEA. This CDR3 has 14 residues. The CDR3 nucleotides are TGCAGCGTTGGGGAGGGGAGTAGCAATCAGCCCCAGCATTTT. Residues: CSVGEGSSNQPQHF.

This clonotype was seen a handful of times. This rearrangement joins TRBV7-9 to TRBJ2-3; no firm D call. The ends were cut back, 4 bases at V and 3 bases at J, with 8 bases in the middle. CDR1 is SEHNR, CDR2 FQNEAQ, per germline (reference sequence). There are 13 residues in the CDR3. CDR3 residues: CASSWIRTDTQYF. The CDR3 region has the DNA TGTGCCAGCAGCTGGATAAGGACAGATACGCAGTATTTT.

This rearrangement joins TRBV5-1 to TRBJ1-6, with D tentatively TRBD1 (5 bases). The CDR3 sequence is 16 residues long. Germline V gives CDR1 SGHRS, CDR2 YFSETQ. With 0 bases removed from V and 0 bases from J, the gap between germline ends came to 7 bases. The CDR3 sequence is CASSLDGHSYNSPLHF. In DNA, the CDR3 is TGCGCCAGCAGCTTGGATGGACACTCCTATAATTCACCCCTCCACTTT.

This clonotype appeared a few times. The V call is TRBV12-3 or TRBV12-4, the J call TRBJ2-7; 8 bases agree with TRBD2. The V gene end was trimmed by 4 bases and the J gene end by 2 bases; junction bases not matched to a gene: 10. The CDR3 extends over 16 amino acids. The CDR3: CASSSPGGLSPYEQYF. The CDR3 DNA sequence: TGTGCCAGCAGTTCCCCGGGGGGGCTTTCCCCCTACGAGCAGTACTTC.

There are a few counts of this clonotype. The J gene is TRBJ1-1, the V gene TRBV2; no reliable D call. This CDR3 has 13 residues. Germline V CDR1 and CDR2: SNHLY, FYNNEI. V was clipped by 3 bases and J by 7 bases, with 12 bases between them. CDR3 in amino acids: CASSDPQDYEAFF. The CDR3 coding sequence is TGTGCCAGCAGTGACCCCCAAGACTATGAAGCTTTCTTT.

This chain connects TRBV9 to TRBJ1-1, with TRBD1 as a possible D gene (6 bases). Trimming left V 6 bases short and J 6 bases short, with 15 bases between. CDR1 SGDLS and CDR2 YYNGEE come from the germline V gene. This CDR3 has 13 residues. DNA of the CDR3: TGTGCCAGCATGGGGGGCGATCTCCCTGAAGCTTTCTTT. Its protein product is CASMGGDLPEAFF.

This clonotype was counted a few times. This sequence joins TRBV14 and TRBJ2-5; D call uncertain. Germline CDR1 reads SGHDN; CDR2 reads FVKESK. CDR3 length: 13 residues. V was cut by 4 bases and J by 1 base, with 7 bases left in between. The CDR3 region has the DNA TGTGCCAGCAGCCGCGACCCCCAAGAGACCCAGTACTTC. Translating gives CASSRDPQETQYF.

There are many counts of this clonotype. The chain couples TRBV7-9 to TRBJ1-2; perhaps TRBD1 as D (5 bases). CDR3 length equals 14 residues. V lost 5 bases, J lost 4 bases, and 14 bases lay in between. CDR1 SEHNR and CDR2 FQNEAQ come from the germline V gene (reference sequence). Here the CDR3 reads CASSGTAWTYGYTF. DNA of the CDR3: TGTGCCAGCAGCGGGACTGCCTGGACCTATGGCTACACCTTC.

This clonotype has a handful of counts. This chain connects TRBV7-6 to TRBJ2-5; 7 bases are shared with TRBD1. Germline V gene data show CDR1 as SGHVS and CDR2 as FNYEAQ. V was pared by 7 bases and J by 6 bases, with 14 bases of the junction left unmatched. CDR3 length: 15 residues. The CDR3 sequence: CASTKLGTADQTQYF. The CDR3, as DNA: TGTGCCAGCACAAAACTCGGGACAGCTGACCAGACCCAGTACTTC. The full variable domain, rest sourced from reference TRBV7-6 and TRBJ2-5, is GAGVSQSPRYKVTKRGQDVALRCDPISGHVSLYWYRQALGQGPEFLTYFNYEAQQDKSGLPNDRFSAERPEGSISTLTIQRTEQRDSAMYRCASTKLGTADQTQYFGPGTRLLVL.

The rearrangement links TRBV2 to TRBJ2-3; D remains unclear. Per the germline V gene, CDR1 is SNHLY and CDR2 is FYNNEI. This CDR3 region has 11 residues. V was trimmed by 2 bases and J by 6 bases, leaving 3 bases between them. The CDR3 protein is CASSESDTQYF. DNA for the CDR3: TGTGCCAGCAGTGAATCGGATACGCAGTATTTT.

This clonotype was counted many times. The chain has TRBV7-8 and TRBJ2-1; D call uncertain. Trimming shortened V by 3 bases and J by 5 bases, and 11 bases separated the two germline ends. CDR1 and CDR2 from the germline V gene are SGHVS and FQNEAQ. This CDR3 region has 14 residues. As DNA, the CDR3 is TGTGCCAGCAGCTTGAGTGGGGTCAACAATGAGCAGTTCTTC. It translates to CASSLSGVNNEQFF.

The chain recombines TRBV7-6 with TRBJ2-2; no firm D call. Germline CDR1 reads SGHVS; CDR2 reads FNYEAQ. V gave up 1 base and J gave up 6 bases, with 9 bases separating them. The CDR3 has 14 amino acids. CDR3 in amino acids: CASSLGRRPGELFF. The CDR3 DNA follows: TGTGCCAGCAGCTTAGGTAGAAGGCCCGGGGAGCTGTTTTTT.

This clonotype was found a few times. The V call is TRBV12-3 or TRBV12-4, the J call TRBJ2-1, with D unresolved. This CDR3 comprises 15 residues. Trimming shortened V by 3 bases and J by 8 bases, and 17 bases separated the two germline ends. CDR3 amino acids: CASSLAGYDFDEQFF. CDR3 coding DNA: TGTGCCAGCAGTTTGGCCGGGTATGACTTCGATGAGCAGTTCTTC.

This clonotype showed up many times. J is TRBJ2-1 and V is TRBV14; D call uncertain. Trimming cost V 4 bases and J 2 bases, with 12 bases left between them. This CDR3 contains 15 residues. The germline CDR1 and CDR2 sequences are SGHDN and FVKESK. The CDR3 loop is CASSPVSATYNEQFF. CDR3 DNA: TGTGCCAGCAGCCCGGTTTCGGCAACCTACAATGAGCAGTTCTTC.

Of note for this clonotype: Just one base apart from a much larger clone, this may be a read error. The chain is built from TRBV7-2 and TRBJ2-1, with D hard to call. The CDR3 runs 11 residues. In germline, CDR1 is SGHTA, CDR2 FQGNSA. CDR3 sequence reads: CVSSHNNEQFF. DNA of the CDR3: TGTGTCAGCAGCCACAACAATGAGCAGTTCTTC.

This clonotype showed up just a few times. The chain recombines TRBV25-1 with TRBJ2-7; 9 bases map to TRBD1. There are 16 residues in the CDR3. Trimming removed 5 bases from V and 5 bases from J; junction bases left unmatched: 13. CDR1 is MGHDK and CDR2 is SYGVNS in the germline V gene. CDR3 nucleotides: TGTGCCAGCAGTCCCGGGACAGGGCCATCCTTAAACGAGCAGTACTTC. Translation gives CASSPGTGPSLNEQYF.

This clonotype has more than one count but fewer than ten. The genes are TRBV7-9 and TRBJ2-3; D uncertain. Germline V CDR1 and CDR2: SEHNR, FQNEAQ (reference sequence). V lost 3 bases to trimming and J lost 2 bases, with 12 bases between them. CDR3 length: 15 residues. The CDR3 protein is CASSFGEKITDTQYF. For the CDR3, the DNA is TGTGCCAGCAGCTTCGGTGAGAAAATCACAGATACGCAGTATTTT.

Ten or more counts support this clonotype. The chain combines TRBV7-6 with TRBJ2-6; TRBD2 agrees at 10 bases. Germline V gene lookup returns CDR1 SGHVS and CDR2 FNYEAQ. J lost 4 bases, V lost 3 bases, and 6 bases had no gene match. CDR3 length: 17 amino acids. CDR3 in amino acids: CASSFQRGGDGANVLTF. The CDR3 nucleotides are TGTGCCAGCAGCTTCCAGCGGGGGGGTGACGGGGCCAACGTCCTGACTTTC.

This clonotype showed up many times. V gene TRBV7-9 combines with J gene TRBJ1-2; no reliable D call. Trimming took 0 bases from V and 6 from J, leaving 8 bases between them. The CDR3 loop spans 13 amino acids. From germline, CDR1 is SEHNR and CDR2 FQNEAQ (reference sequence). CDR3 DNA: TGTGCCAGCAGCTTAGCGCGTGCGGATGGCTACACCTTC. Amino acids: CASSLARADGYTF.

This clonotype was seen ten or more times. The CDR3 spells CASSTRSGSYEQFF. DNA of the CDR3: TGTGCCAGCAGCACCCGATCAGGGTCCTATGAGCAGTTCTTC. This chain joins TRBV7-2 and TRBJ2-1; TRBD1 is a possible D gene (5 bases). Germline-derived CDR1 and CDR2 are SGHTA and FQGNSA. The CDR3 spans 14 residues. V was cut by 5 bases and J by 8 bases, with 16 bases left in between.